This record looks at one TCR beta chain sequence and its context. J lost 4 bases, V lost 6 bases, and 8 bases had no gene match. The CDR3 sequence is 13 residues long. Germline CDR1 is SQVTM and CDR2 is ANQGSEA. Vbeta (60) and Jbeta (13) primers were used in the PCR. Method: immunoSEQ multiplex PCR; TCRdb's copy keeps in-frame clones and lacks some. The table lists a few hundred thousand clones, 65% to 85% of them singletons. The source of the sample is a study of cytomegalovirus exposure and HLA in healthy donors. The chain couples TRBV29-1 to TRBJ1-2; 7 nucleotides agree with TRBD1. Sequenced sample: PBMCs. The TCR originated in a man in his thirties or forties in good health and CMV-seronegative. The CDR3 bases are TGCAGCGTGTGGACAGGAAGGGGCTATGGCTACACCTTC. Translated, it gives CSVWTGRGYGYTF.